This T cell receptor (beta chain) appears in the sequencing data of a study of Ad26.COV2.S vaccination and SARS-CoV-2 variants (dated by TCRdb to about 2021). About the study as a whole: Vaccine-arm donors were drawn from COV1001, a multicentre, randomized, double-blind, placebo-controlled phase I-IIa trial of Ad26.COV2.S in healthy adults. Ad26.COV2.S was administered intramuscularly at 5 x 10^10 or 1 x 10^11 viral particles, either as a single shot or as two shots given 56 days apart. A total of 32 samples were included in the TCR-sequenced set, comprising 19 Ad26.COV2.S vaccine recipients, 5 placebo recipients and 8 SARS-CoV-2 convalescent individuals. Investigators did not know the trial group allocation while performing experiments and assessing outcomes. TCRbeta repertoire sequencing served as the tool for gauging how specific and how broad the SARS-CoV-2-reactive T cell receptors were following Ad26.COV2.S vaccination. Trial participants were randomized into five groups of five: low-dose or high-dose Ad26.COV2.S given once or twice, or placebo on both occasions.

The immunoSEQ Assay was the method used to sequence TCRbeta CDR3 regions. After extraction, genomic DNA underwent amplification by bias-controlled multiplex PCR, followed by high-throughput sequencing. The source study handled its data this way. To quantify the absolute abundance of every unique TCRbeta CDR3 region, sequences were collapsed and filtered. T cell fraction was estimated by normalization of TCRbeta template counts to usable DNA, with usable DNA being measured through amplification of reference genes present in all nucleated cells. Repertoire TCRs were annotated as SARS-CoV-2-specific when V gene, CDR3 amino acid sequence and J gene were exactly matched to a known reactive TCR set. The reference SARS-CoV-2 TCR set came from MIRA and was filtered for enrichment in COVID-19-positive ImmuneCODE repertoires, removing public or cross-reactive TCRs. Drawing on the MIRA antigens, annotated TCRs were analysed further at the level of specific ORF or position within ORF. Breadth was defined as the number of annotated unique rearrangements divided by the total number of unique productive rearrangements, and depth was defined as the summed frequency of the annotated unique rearrangements. TCR breadth was compared between groups using two-sided Wilcoxon rank-sum tests. TCRdb limited this immuneACCESS table to in-frame rearrangements with V and J called. A share of clones is missing; checked studies link under half to unresolved V genes, and the rest is unexplained. Clone size and the V and J calls come from that table; the DNA yielded D and trimming. The sample table shows a few hundred thousand clones, and 70% to 90% are seen once. The ten largest clonotypes hold roughly 4% of the sample.

The treatment or condition tag for this specimen amounts to: about 20 received Ad26.COV2.S at low or high dose, single or two shots; roughly five received placebo; per-sample allocation not given. Repertoires of vaccine and placebo recipients were sequenced from samples taken on day 63 after the first injection. In Cohort 1b, some 25 adults aged 18-55 years were enrolled at a single site in Boston, USA, between 29 July and 7 August 2020. Ad26.COV2.S was a replication-incompetent adenovirus type 26 vector expressing a prefusion-stabilized SARS-CoV-2 spike protein from the original Wuhan strain. To note about this clone: Its recognized antigen is unknown. Base-call qualities are not available, and no considerably larger clone is one nucleotide away.

What the research found in general, with its limitations: Compared with placebo recipients, Ad26.COV2.S recipients showed higher spike-specific TCR breadth (P = 0.0014). It was noted by the authors that total T cell responses may have been underestimated by the TCR breadth and depth analyses. Comparing responses between vaccine doses or regimens was not something the study was powered to do. Comparable non-spike TCR breadth was observed between vaccine and placebo recipients, consistent with only spike being contained in the vaccine. After vaccination, substantial breadth of spike-specific CD8+ and CD4+ T cell responses was reported.

The sequencing used peripheral blood, collected in a trial of Ad26.COV2.S vaccine versus placebo. This sequence originates from a person between 18 and 60 years old who received the Ad26.COV2.S COVID-19 vaccine or a placebo.

The nucleotide sequence is TGTGCCAGCAGCTTAGTAATGGGAGCGACAGGGTGGTTCGAGCAGTACTTC. It encodes CASSLVMGATGWFEQYF. Recombination linked TRBV7-2 to TRBJ2-7, and 7 junctional nucleotides match TRBD1. V has 1 base trimmed and J has 6 bases trimmed; junction bases matching no gene number 15. CDR1 and CDR2 are read off the germline V gene as SGHTA and FQGNSA. From the cysteine through the phenylalanine, the CDR3 covers 17 amino acids. Only CDR3 DNA is held: 51 bases, read in frame from base 1.